The rows below give T cell receptor beta chains drawn from one sample of a study of early T cells in non-severe SARS-CoV-2 infection. TCRdb called the 5' RACE reads again in MiXCR, with one record for every CDR3 protein. In the table there are some 66,000 distinct CDR3 sequences, roughly 9% of which are singletons. The material sequenced was whole blood. The receptors here all came from an adult who was a healthcare worker with PCR-confirmed SARS-CoV-2 infection or an uninfected control (not recorded which). The CDR3 runs from the conserved cysteine through the conserved F or W. The D gene is left open where the match is weak. A clone size is listed for some rows: how often the clone was seen (once, few, many), or a class if it is expanded.

14 TRBJ2-3 . TRBV29-1 TRBD2 CSVEDGREGGTQYF TGCAGCGTTGAAGATGGGAGGGAAGGTGGTACGCAGTATTTT
15 TRBJ1-6 . TRBV7-3 . CASSPWAGPDSPLHF TGTGCCAGCAGCCCGTGGGCAGGACCGGATTCACCCCTCCACTTT
13 TRBJ2-5 . TRBV12-3/TRBV12-4 . CASSLRAQETQYF TGTGCCAGCAGTTTAAGGGCCCAAGAGACCCAGTACTTC
15 TRBJ2-5 . TRBV20-1 . CSARDPVAGQETQYF TGCAGTGCTAGAGACCCGGTGGCGGGACAAGAGACCCAGTACTTC
14 TRBJ1-1 many TRBV20-1 TRBD1 CSARDQGADTEAFF TGCAGTGCTAGAGATCAGGGGGCGGACACTGAAGCTTTCTTT
15 TRBJ2-7 many TRBV27 . CASSLFGTVKYEQYF TGTGCCAGCAGTTTATTTGGGACGGTGAAATACGAGCAGTACTTC
11 TRBJ1-2 . TRBV20-1 . CSARVLNGYTF TGCAGTGCTAGGGTTTTAAACGGCTACACCTTC
13 TRBJ2-1 few TRBV12-3/TRBV12-4 . CASSGTRLNEQFF TGTGCCAGCAGTGGGACTCGACTCAATGAGCAGTTCTTC
13 TRBJ1-6 . TRBV6-1 . CASILDGNSPLHF .
13 TRBJ2-7 many TRBV20-1 . CSAYGPEPYEQYF TGCAGTGCTTACGGACCTGAACCCTACGAGCAGTACTTC
14 TRBJ1-1 many TRBV12-3/TRBV12-4 TRBD1 CASSLTGGRTEAFF TGTGCCAGCAGTTTGACAGGGGGGAGAACTGAAGCTTTCTTT
14 TRBJ2-1 few TRBV6-2/TRBV6-3 TRBD2 CASIASGTYNEQFF TGTGCCAGCATCGCTAGCGGGACCTACAATGAGCAGTTCTTC
16 TRBJ2-5 few TRBV18 . CASSRTSGLSLETQYF TGTGCCAGCTCACGTACCTCCGGACTGTCTCTAGAGACCCAGTACTTC
13 TRBJ2-3 many TRBV12-3/TRBV12-4 . CASRRGSTDTQYF TGTGCCAGCAGGAGAGGTTCTACAGATACGCAGTATTTT
15 TRBJ2-1 many TRBV11-3 TRBD2 CASSLDWTSDNEQFF TGTGCCAGCAGCTTAGATTGGACTAGCGACAATGAGCAGTTCTTC
16 TRBJ1-1 few TRBV20-1 TRBD1 CSARDHRQGQNTEAFF TGCAGTGCTAGAGATCACAGACAGGGCCAGAACACTGAAGCTTTCTTT
16 TRBJ2-7 many TRBV7-8 TRBD2 CASSPVPFGSGNEQYF TGTGCCAGCAGCCCGGTCCCGTTCGGGAGCGGGAACGAGCAGTACTTC
15 TRBJ2-2 . TRBV12-3/TRBV12-4 TRBD1 CATTPGQESTGELFF TGTGCCACCACCCCGGGACAGGAGTCCACCGGGGAGCTGTTTTTT
15 TRBJ1-2 many TRBV24-1 TRBD1 CAPTGTAISNYGYTF TGTGCCCCAACCGGGACAGCTATCTCTAACTATGGCTACACCTTC
16 TRBJ2-1 many TRBV27 TRBD2 CASSLRLAGGYNEQFF TGTGCCAGCAGTTTAAGGCTAGCGGGAGGGTACAATGAGCAGTTCTTC
15 TRBJ2-7 . TRBV20-1 TRBD1 CSARAGGTGGYEQYF TGCAGTGCTAGAGCCGGAGGGACAGGGGGCTACGAGCAGTACTTC
13 TRBJ2-3 few TRBV28 TRBD2 CATTSGAGDTQYF TGTGCCACCACTAGCGGGGCAGGTGATACGCAGTATTTT
15 TRBJ2-5 few TRBV7-8 . CASSLVGQPQETQYF TGTGCCAGCAGCTTAGTAGGACAGCCCCAAGAGACCCAGTACTTC
17 TRBJ2-7 . TRBV9 . CASSHNKGTGISYEQYF TGTGCCAGCAGCCACAATAAAGGGACGGGAATCTCCTACGAGCAGTACTTC
18 TRBJ2-3 . TRBV11-2 TRBD2 CASSLVAGGSPSTDTQYF TGTGCCAGCAGCCTCGTAGCGGGAGGGAGCCCTAGCACAGATACGCAGTATTTT
14 TRBJ2-5 . TRBV5-1 . CASSLRQGGETQYF TGCGCCAGCAGCTTGCGGCAGGGGGGAGAGACCCAGTACTTC